This T cell receptor (beta chain) was observed in a study of T cell clusters in autoimmune cytopenias. Germline V CDR1 and CDR2: SGHAT, FQNNGV. This CDR3 has 16 amino acids. TRB amplification used approximately 250 ng of peripheral blood genomic DNA. TRB was amplified by touch-down multiplex PCR, primer pools A and B combined. TCRdb re-called the multiplex PCR reads, yielding one record per CDR3 amino acid sequence without DNA. In total, the table holds around 580 distinct CDR3 sequences. This sample was shared with a second study, whose subject was T cell repertoires in aging, cancer and after chemotherapy. From that paper: In hematological cancer patients, infiltrated lymphoid organs may have impaired thymic emigration or peripheral T cell expansion.

The specimen was peripheral blood. The V call is TRBV11-2, the J call TRBJ1-1; TCRdb's assignment of TRBD1 cannot be checked, as there is no DNA. This receptor was obtained from a human donor with an autoimmune cytopenia or autoimmune hepatitis (not recorded which). Here the CDR3 reads CASSLGGTVINTEAFF.